The 16 T cell receptor beta chains given below trace back to one sample, sequenced in a study of neoadjuvant nivolumab and ipilimumab in lung cancer. Assay: immunoSEQ multiplex PCR; the TCRdb copy retains only in-frame clones and omits some. The sample consists of 20,000 to 25,000 clones, approximately 77% of them appearing once. The material sequenced was peripheral blood, taken before neoadjuvant nivolumab, alone or with ipilimumab. These receptors all stem from an adult with non-small cell lung cancer.

The chain recombines TRBV5-1 with TRBJ1-1, with TRBD1 as a possible D gene (5 bases). V was cut by 0 bases and J by 3 bases, with 9 bases left in between. The CDR3 contains 14 residues. Germline V gives CDR1 SGHRS, CDR2 YFSETQ. CDR3 DNA: TGCGCCAGCAGCTTGGCCGCGGGGGACACTGAAGCTTTCTTT. It yields the protein CASSLAAGDTEAFF.

The chain links TRBV7-6 to TRBJ1-1, with TRBD1 identical over 9 bases. Germline-derived CDR1 and CDR2 are SGHVS and FNYEAQ. The CDR3 has 15 residues. V gave up 3 bases and J gave up 1 base; unmatched junction bases: 3. This CDR3 reads CASSFQGQGNTEAFF. The CDR3 nucleotides read TGTGCCAGCAGCTTCCAGGGACAGGGGAACACTGAAGCTTTCTTT.

A single count supports this clone. The chain couples TRBV4-3 to TRBJ1-1, with 7 positions matching TRBD1. CDR1 and CDR2 from the germline V gene are LGHNA and YSLEER. The trim removed 4 bases at V and 3 bases at J, leaving 5 bases unmatched. This CDR3 contains 14 residues. CDR3 sequence (DNA): TGCGCCAGCAGCCTGACTGACAGGGACACTGAAGCTTTCTTT. Its protein product is CASSLTDRDTEAFF.

This clone was seen once. This sequence joins TRBV7-2 and TRBJ2-5; D possibly matches TRBD1 or TRBD2 (6 bases each). The germline V and J ends were trimmed by 8 bases and 3 bases, with 13 bases remaining between them. The CDR3 runs to 13 residues. CDR1 is SGHTA and CDR2 is FQGNSA in the germline V gene. This CDR3 is CASGLQGKETQYF. In DNA form, the CDR3 reads TGTGCCAGCGGACTACAGGGAAAAGAGACCCAGTACTTC.

This rearrangement joins TRBV29-1 to TRBJ1-2; 9 bases are a match to TRBD1. After removal of 6 bases from V and 7 bases from J, the junction contained 6 bases not matched to a gene. The germline V gene encodes CDR1 SQVTM and CDR2 ANQGSEA. The CDR3 contains 12 residues. The CDR3 DNA reads TGCAGCGTCCCGGGACAGGGTATTGGCTACACCTTC. This encodes CSVPGQGIGYTF.

The gene calls are TRBV11-1 and TRBJ2-1; 8 bases line up with TRBD2. The CDR3 runs 16 residues. Germline lookup yields CDR1 SGHAT and CDR2 FQDESV (reference sequence). V dropped 1 base and J dropped 7; count of bases not matched to a gene: 9. CDR3 DNA sequence: TGTGCCAGCAGCTTAGTGGCCAGCGGGAGAGGGAATGAGCAGTTCTTC. Translation gives CASSLVASGRGNEQFF. Supplemented by reference TRBV11-1 and TRBJ2-1, the full variable domain reads EAEVAQSPRYKITEKSQAVAFWCDPISGHATLYWYRQILGQGPELLVQFQDESVVDDSQLPKDRFSAERLKGVDSTLKIQPAELGDSAMYLCASSLVASGRGNEQFFGPGTRLTVL.

This chain uses TRBV5-1 with TRBJ2-7; D unclear. Trimming pared 0 bases from V and 6 bases from J, leaving 10 bases between. There are 13 residues in the CDR3. CDR1 is SGHRS and CDR2 is YFSETQ in the germline V gene. This chain's CDR3 is CASSLAPRAEQYF. CDR3 nucleotides: TGCGCCAGCAGCTTGGCCCCCCGAGCCGAGCAGTACTTC.

This clone has only one observation. The CDR3 loop reads CASSSNGRRVYNEQFF. In DNA, the CDR3 is TGTGCCAGCAGCTCGAACGGGAGGCGAGTTTACAATGAGCAGTTCTTC. V usage is TRBV7-9 and J usage is TRBJ2-1, with 7 bases matching TRBD2. CDR1 is SEHNR, CDR2 FQNEAQ, per germline (reference sequence). Trimming cost V 4 bases and J 4 bases; bases outside gene matches: 10. The CDR3 is 16 amino acids.

The chain joins TRBV30 to TRBJ1-5, with D possibly matching TRBD1 (6 bases). Germline assignment: CDR1 GTSNPN and CDR2 SVGIG (reference sequence). The V end lost 5 bases, the J end lost 3 bases, and 11 bases lay between the germline ends. The CDR3 extends over 13 amino acids. This CDR3 is CAWRGGPNQPQHF. The CDR3 nucleotides read TGTGCCTGGCGAGGGGGTCCCAATCAGCCCCAGCATTTT. Looking up the rest from reference TRBV30 and TRBJ1-5 gives the full variable domain: SQTIHQWPATLVQPVGSPLSLECTVEGTSNPNLYWYRQAAGRGLQLLFYSVGIGQISSEVPQNLSASRPQDRQFILSSKKLLLSDSGFYLCAWRGGPNQPQHFGDGTRLSIL.

The J gene is TRBJ2-7, the V gene TRBV6-1; 7 positions match TRBD1. The germline V gene encodes CDR1 MNHNS and CDR2 SASEGT. CDR3 size: 14 residues. The V and J ends lost 3 bases and 2 bases, in that order; junction bases with no gene match: 4. The CDR3 region is CASSERTGPYEQYF. CDR3 nucleotide sequence: TGTGCCAGCAGTGAGAGGACAGGACCCTACGAGCAGTACTTC.

This chain uses TRBV7-9 with TRBJ2-1; possible D gene TRBD2, 5 bases. Trimming removed 4 bases at V and 8 bases at J, with 12 bases between. The germline V gene encodes CDR1 SEHNR and CDR2 FQNEAQ (reference sequence). The CDR3 has 13 amino acids. The CDR3 DNA is TGTGCCAGCAGCTCCGAGGGTGTGGATGAGCAGTTCTTC. Amino acid sequence: CASSSEGVDEQFF.

A few counts support this clone. The rearrangement links TRBV6-5 to TRBJ2-5; D gene unclear. The CDR3 is 14 residues long. Trimming removed 0 bases from V and 1 base from J, with 6 bases in between. The germline CDR1 and CDR2 sequences are MNHEY and SVGAGI. In DNA, the CDR3 is TGTGCCAGCAGTTACTCGGCCTCCCAAGAGACCCAGTACTTC. Translation: CASSYSASQETQYF.

The genes are TRBV7-2 and TRBJ2-1; 7 nucleotides align to TRBD1. The CDR3 totals 15 residues. Trimming took 2 bases from V and 8 from J; bases not matched to a gene: 9. The germline CDR1 and CDR2 sequences are SGHTA and FQGNSA. CDR3 nucleotide sequence: TGTGCCAGCAGCTTAAGAGGGGGCGCCATCTATGAGCAGTTCTTC. This codes for CASSLRGGAIYEQFF.

The V gene is TRBV27, the J gene TRBJ1-1; no clear D. V lost 5 bases and J lost 4, with 11 bases in between. CDR3 length: 13 residues. Germline CDR1 reads MNHEY; CDR2 reads SMNVEV (reference sequence). In DNA form, the CDR3 reads TGTGCCAGCAGTCCCAGTTCGGGCACTGAAGCTTTCTTT. Encoded protein: CASSPSSGTEAFF.

This chain links TRBV7-9 with TRBJ2-1; no reliable D call. V lost 1 base to trimming and J lost 7 bases, with 5 bases between them. CDR3 size: 12 residues. CDR1 is SEHNR, CDR2 FQNEAQ, per germline (reference sequence). The CDR3 sequence: CASSLGRNEQFF. CDR3 nucleotides: TGTGCCAGCAGCTTAGGTCGAAATGAGCAGTTCTTC.

V gene TRBV14 combines with J gene TRBJ2-2, with D possibly TRBD1 on 6 matching bases. The CDR3 runs to 15 residues. Trimming took 0 bases from V and 4 from J, leaving 9 bases between them. Germline values: CDR1 SGHDN, CDR2 FVKESK. In DNA, the CDR3 is TGTGCCAGCAGCCAAGAGAGGACAGTCACCGGGGAGCTGTTTTTT. The encoded protein is CASSQERTVTGELFF.